The next 8 T cell receptor beta chains were all read from a single sample in a study of T cell responses to AZD1222 COVID-19 vaccine. TCRdb's copy holds only in-frame clones and misses some; the assay was immunoSEQ multiplex PCR. The sample has roughly 150,000 clones; roughly 87% are singletons. Sequencing was performed on peripheral blood, taken on day 0 of AZD1222 vaccination. The receptors here all came from an adult in good health.

The V and J genes are TRBV2 and TRBJ2-3; TRBD2 aligns across 14 bases. V shed 6 bases and J 4 bases; nucleotides not matched to a gene: 9. The CDR3 spans 17 residues. Germline CDR1 and CDR2: SNHLY and FYNNEI. CDR3 protein: CASSARGLAGEADTQYF. CDR3 nucleotides: TGTGCCAGCAGCGCCCGGGGACTAGCGGGAGAAGCAGATACGCAGTATTTT.

The chain carries TRBV28 and TRBJ2-6; D unclear. The germline CDR1 and CDR2 sequences are MDHEN and SYDVKM. Trimming stripped 6 bases from V and 0 bases from J, with 9 bases between. This CDR3 spans 15 amino acids. The CDR3 spells CASSQPLSGANVLTF. For the CDR3, the DNA is TGTGCCAGCAGCCAGCCCCTCTCTGGGGCCAACGTCCTGACTTTC.

The CDR3 DNA follows: TGTGCCAGCAGCCGGGGTAGGGATGGCTACACCTTC. Translated: CASSRGRDGYTF. The V and J genes are TRBV11-3 and TRBJ1-2; D gene uncertain. V lost 5 bases and J lost 6, with 10 bases in between. Germline V lookup: CDR1 SGHNT, CDR2 YENEEA. CDR3 length: 12 residues.

This clone has just one count. The chain joins TRBV10-1 to TRBJ2-5; tentatively, D is TRBD1 or TRBD2 (7 bases each). The germline V gene has CDR1 WNHNN and CDR2 SYGVQD (reference sequence). Trimming cost V 2 bases and J 1 base, with 14 bases left between them. The CDR3 is 16 amino acids. The CDR3 loop reads CASSEARGGSQETQYF. In DNA form, the CDR3 reads TGCGCCAGCAGTGAGGCCAGGGGGGGCTCCCAAGAGACCCAGTACTTC.

V gene TRBV28 combines with J gene TRBJ1-4, with TRBD1 matching 11 bases. J gave up 7 bases and V 6 bases, and 7 bases lay outside the gene matches. Per the germline V gene, CDR1 is MDHEN and CDR2 is SYDVKM. CDR3 length: 15 amino acids. CDR3 nucleotide sequence: TGTGCCAGCAGAGGAGTGGGGACAGGGGGTGAAAAACTGTTTTTT. This encodes CASRGVGTGGEKLFF.

The chain employs TRBV20-1 and TRBJ2-3, with 12 bases matching TRBD2. In germline, CDR1 is DFQATT, CDR2 SNEGSKA (reference sequence). The trim removed 8 bases at V and 6 bases at J, leaving 0 bases unmatched. This CDR3 has 11 residues. CDR3 bases: TGCAGTCTAGCGGGGGGGGATACGCAGTATTTT. This encodes CSLAGGDTQYF.

CDR3 coding DNA: TGTGCCACCGGGACGCCTGGGGCGGAGGAAAAACTGTTTTTT. Translating gives CATGTPGAEEKLFF. The chain combines TRBV19 with TRBJ1-4; weak D call: TRBD1 (5 bases). The CDR3 covers 14 residues. Germline CDR1 reads LNHDA; CDR2 reads SQIVND (reference sequence). Trimming removed 10 bases at V and 8 bases at J, with 20 bases between.

The chain is built from TRBV6-5 and TRBJ1-1; D not certain. The ends were cut back, 5 bases at V and 0 bases at J, with 7 bases in the middle. CDR1 is MNHEY, CDR2 SVGAGI, per germline. The CDR3 is 13 residues long. The CDR3 loop reads CASSPTMNTEAFF. Here the CDR3 DNA reads TGTGCCAGCAGTCCTACCATGAACACTGAAGCTTTCTTT.